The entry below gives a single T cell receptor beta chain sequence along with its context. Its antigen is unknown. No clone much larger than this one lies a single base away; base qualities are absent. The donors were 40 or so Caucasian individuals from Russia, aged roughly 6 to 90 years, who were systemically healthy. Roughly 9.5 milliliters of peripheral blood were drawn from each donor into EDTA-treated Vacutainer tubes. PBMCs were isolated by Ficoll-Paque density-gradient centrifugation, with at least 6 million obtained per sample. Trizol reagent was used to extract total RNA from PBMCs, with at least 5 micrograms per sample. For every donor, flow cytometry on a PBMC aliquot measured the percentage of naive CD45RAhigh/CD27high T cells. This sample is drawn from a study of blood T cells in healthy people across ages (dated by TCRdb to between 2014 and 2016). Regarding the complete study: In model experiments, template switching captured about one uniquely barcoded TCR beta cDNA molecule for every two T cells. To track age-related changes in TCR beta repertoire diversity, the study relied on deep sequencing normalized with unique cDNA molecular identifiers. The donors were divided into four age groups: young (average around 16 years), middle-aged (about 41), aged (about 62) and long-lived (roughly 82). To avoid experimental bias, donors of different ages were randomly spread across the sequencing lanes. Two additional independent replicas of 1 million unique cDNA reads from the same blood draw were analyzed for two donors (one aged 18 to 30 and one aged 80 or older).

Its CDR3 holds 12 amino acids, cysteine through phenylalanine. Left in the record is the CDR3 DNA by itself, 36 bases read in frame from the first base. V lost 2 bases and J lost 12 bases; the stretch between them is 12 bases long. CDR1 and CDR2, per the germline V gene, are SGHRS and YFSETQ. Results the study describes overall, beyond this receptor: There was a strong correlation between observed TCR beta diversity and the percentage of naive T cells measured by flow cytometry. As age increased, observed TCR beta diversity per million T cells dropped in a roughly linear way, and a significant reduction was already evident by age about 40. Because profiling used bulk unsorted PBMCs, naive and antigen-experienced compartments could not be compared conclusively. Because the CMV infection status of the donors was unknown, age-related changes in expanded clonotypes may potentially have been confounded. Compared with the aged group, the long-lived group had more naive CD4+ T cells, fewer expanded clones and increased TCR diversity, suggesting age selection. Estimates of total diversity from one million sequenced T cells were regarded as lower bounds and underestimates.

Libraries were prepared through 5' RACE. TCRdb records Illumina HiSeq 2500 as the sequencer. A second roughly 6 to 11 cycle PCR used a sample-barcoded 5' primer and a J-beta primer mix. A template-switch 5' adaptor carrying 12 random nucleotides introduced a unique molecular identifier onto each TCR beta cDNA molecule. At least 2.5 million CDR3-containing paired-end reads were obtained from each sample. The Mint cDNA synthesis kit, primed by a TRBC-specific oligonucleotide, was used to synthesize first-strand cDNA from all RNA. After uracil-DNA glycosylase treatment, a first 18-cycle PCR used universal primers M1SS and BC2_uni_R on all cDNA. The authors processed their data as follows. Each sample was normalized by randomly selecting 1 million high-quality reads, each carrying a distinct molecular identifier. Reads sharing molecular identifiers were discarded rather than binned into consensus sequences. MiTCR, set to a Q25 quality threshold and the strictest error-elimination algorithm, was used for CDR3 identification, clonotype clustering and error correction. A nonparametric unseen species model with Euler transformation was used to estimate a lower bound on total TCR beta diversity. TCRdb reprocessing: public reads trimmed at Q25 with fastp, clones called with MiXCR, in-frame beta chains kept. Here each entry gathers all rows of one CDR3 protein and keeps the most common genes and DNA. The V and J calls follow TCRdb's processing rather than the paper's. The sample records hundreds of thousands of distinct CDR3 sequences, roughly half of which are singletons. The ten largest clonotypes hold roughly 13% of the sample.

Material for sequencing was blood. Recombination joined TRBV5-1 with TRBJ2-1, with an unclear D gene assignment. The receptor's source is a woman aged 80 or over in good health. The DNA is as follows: TGCGCCAGCAGCTTTGGGGATTGGGCGCAGTTCTTC. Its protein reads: CASSFGDWAQFF.